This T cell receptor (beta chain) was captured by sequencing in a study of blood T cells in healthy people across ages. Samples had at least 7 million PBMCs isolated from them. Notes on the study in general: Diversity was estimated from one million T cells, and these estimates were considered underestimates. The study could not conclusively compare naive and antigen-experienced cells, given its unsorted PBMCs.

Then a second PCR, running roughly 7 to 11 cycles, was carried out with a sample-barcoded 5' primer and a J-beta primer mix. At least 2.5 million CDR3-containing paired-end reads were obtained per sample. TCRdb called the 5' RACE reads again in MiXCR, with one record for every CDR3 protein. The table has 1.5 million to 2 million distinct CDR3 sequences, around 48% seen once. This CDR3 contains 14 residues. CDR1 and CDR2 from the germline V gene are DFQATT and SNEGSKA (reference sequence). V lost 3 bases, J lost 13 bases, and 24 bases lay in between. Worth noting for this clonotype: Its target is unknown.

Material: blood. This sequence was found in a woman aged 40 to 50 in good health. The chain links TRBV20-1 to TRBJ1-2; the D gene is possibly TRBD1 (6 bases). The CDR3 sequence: CSARWQGKFGGATF. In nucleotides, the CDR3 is TGCAGTGCTAGGTGGCAGGGGAAGTTCGGCGGGGCCACCTTC.